This entry lists 25 T cell receptor beta chains sequenced from one sample in a study of HIV-infected patients and healthy controls. MiXCR, run by TCRdb on the 5' RACE reads, gives a single entry per CDR3 protein. The sample consists of more than 60,000 distinct CDR3 sequences, 15% to 20% of them appearing once. Sample: CD4+ T cells from blood. The receptor source for this set is a human donor in good health.

This clonotype has just a few counts. The V and J genes are TRBV20-1 and TRBJ1-5; D unresolved. CDR1 is DFQATT, CDR2 SNEGSKA, per germline (reference sequence). This CDR3 comprises 11 residues. V dropped 1 base and J dropped 5 bases, with 3 bases sitting between them. The CDR3 region is CSARGDQPQHF. For the CDR3, the DNA is TGCAGTGCTAGAGGGGATCAGCCCCAGCATTTT.

The rearrangement uses TRBV7-9 and TRBJ1-4; D gene uncertain. V lost 5 bases, J lost 0 bases, and 7 bases lay in between. Germline V gene lookup returns CDR1 SEHNR and CDR2 FQNEAQ (reference sequence). The CDR3 spans 14 residues. The CDR3 DNA sequence: TGTGCCAGCAGCACCAGGTCAACTAATGAAAAACTGTTTTTT. The encoded protein is CASSTRSTNEKLFF.

This clonotype was found many times. The chain joins TRBV7-6 to TRBJ1-2; possibly TRBD1 for D (6 bases). This CDR3 comprises 15 residues. V lost 5 bases and J 7 bases, leaving 20 bases between the germline ends. CDR1 and CDR2 from the germline V gene are SGHVS and FNYEAQ. CDR3 sequence: CASSPAAQGLGGYTF. The CDR3 DNA reads TGTGCCAGCAGCCCCGCGGCGCAGGGGTTGGGTGGCTACACCTTC.

This sequence joins TRBV7-9 and TRBJ2-3; D remains unclear. The germline V and J ends were trimmed by 5 bases and 0 bases, with 6 bases remaining between them. CDR3 length: 13 amino acids. From germline, CDR1 is SEHNR and CDR2 FQNEAQ (reference sequence). The CDR3: CASSLHSTDTQYF. The CDR3 DNA reads TGTGCCAGCAGCCTGCACAGCACAGATACGCAGTATTTT.

This chain joins TRBV7-3 and TRBJ2-3; perhaps D is TRBD1 or TRBD2 (5 bases each). Germline V gene data show CDR1 as SGHTA and CDR2 as FQGTGA. The length of the CDR3 is 16 residues. Trimming removed 2 bases at V and 3 bases at J, with 15 bases between. CDR3 nucleotides: TGTGCCAGCAGCTTAGGACCCCAGGGACGAACAGATACGCAGTATTTT. This gives the protein CASSLGPQGRTDTQYF.

The J gene is TRBJ2-2, the V gene TRBV7-3; D not certain. Trimming removed 4 bases from V and 1 base from J, with 13 bases in between. The CDR3 runs 16 residues. CDR1 is SGHTA, CDR2 FQGTGA, per germline. CDR3 protein: CASSSQPSGNTGELFF. The CDR3 DNA sequence: TGTGCCAGCAGCTCCCAACCGTCCGGGAACACCGGGGAGCTGTTTTTT.

This clonotype has more than one count but fewer than ten. The CDR3, as DNA: TGTGCCAGCTCACCGGGACTGACTGAAGCTTTCTTT. It codes for CASSPGLTEAFF. The chain uses TRBV18 and TRBJ1-1; TRBD1 might be the D (5 bases). CDR3 length equals 12 residues. The germline V and J ends were trimmed by 3 bases and 5 bases, with 7 bases remaining between them. Germline V CDR1 and CDR2: KGHSH, LQKENI.

The sample holds many counts of this clonotype. The chain uses TRBV4-3 and TRBJ2-2; D remains unclear. This CDR3 is 17 amino acids long. V lost 0 bases to trimming and J lost 1 base, with 12 bases between them. Germline CDR1 and CDR2: LGHNA and YSLEER. The CDR3 sequence: CASSQDLGRLNTGELFF. The DNA for the CDR3 is TGCGCCAGCAGCCAAGATTTGGGCAGATTGAACACCGGGGAGCTGTTTTTT.

This clonotype was detected only a few times. The V call is TRBV5-1, the J call TRBJ2-5; D possibly corresponds to TRBD2 (5 bases). The CDR3 runs 15 residues. V was trimmed by 6 bases and J by 0 bases, leaving 15 bases between them. The germline gives CDR1 SGHRS, CDR2 YFSETQ. DNA of the CDR3: TGCGCCAGCAAAGAAGCGTCGGGGAACCAAGAGACCCAGTACTTC. Translating it yields CASKEASGNQETQYF.

Only a few counts were recorded for this clonotype. The J gene is TRBJ1-5, the V gene TRBV20-1; the D is unclear. The CDR3 consists of 14 residues. Germline V CDR1 and CDR2: DFQATT, SNEGSKA (reference sequence). V gave up 0 bases and J gave up 5 bases, with 11 bases separating them. The CDR3 DNA sequence: TGCAGTGCTAGAGATGGAGGGTTTGATCAGCCCCAGCATTTT. Its protein product is CSARDGGFDQPQHF.

This clonotype came up once. It may be a read error: a sequence one base away is much more abundant. The chain carries TRBV25-1 and TRBJ2-3; no definite D call. The CDR3 extends over 13 amino acids. Germline loops: CDR1 MGHDK, CDR2 SYGVNS. The DNA of the CDR3 is TGTGACAGCAAGGACGGGTTCACAGATACGCAGTATTTT. It codes for CDSKDGFTDTQYF.

The chain has TRBV12-5 and TRBJ2-7; 7 bases are shared with TRBD1. Trimming at V came to 3 bases and at J to 4 bases, leaving 21 bases not matched to a gene. The germline CDR1 and CDR2 sequences are LGHNT and FRNRAP. This CDR3 is 19 amino acids long. The CDR3 region has the DNA TGTGCTAGTGGTTTACGCCCGGGGCCCCCAGGGACAGCTAGTTACGAGCAGTACTTC. Protein: CASGLRPGPPGTASYEQYF.

This clonotype showed up many times. The rearrangement joins TRBV12-3 or TRBV12-4 to TRBJ1-6; D unresolved. This CDR3 contains 12 residues. Deletions cut 4 bases from V and 6 bases from J, with 4 bases between. The CDR3 spells CASSSANSPLHF. The CDR3 DNA sequence: TGTGCCAGCAGTTCGGCTAATTCACCCCTCCACTTT.

The chain combines TRBV27 with TRBJ1-2, with D hard to call. V was clipped by 3 bases and J by 4 bases, with 12 bases between them. The germline CDR1 and CDR2 sequences are MNHEY and SMNVEV (reference sequence). The CDR3 runs 14 residues. DNA of the CDR3: TGTGCCAGCAGTTTGGGGATCGGGCGCTATGGCTACACCTTC. Translation gives CASSLGIGRYGYTF.

This clonotype was counted between two and nine times. V is TRBV7-9 and J is TRBJ2-7; TRBD2 aligns across 8 bases. The CDR3 loop spans 15 amino acids. The V segment lost 3 bases and the J segment 2 bases; nucleotides outside the gene matches: 6. The germline gives CDR1 SEHNR, CDR2 FQNEAQ (reference sequence). CDR3 nucleotide sequence: TGTGCCAGCAGCTTTTCGAGCGGGAGCACCTACGAGCAGTACTTC. Translated, it gives CASSFSSGSTYEQYF.

This clonotype was counted at least ten times. The rearrangement uses TRBV5-1 and TRBJ2-1, with D possibly TRBD1 on 6 matching bases. This CDR3 spans 15 amino acids. Looked up from germline, CDR1 is SGHRS and CDR2 is YFSETQ. V shed 5 bases and J shed 0 bases, with 12 bases lying between them. The CDR3 loop is CASRPGVSSYNEQFF. The CDR3 DNA reads as TGCGCCAGCAGACCAGGGGTCAGCTCCTACAATGAGCAGTTCTTC.

This clonotype was picked up many times. The chain recombines TRBV7-2 with TRBJ2-3; 9 positions match TRBD2. Germline V gene sequence: CDR1 SGHTA, CDR2 FQGNSA. This CDR3 has 14 amino acids. V lost 5 bases, J lost 4 bases, and 4 bases stayed unmatched. This chain's CDR3 is CASSPGLASDTQYF. For the CDR3, the DNA is TGTGCCAGCAGCCCGGGACTAGCATCAGATACGCAGTATTTT.

A few counts support this clonotype. J is TRBJ1-1 and V is TRBV16; D not certain. Trimming stripped 6 bases from V and 2 bases from J, with 10 bases between. The germline CDR1 and CDR2 sequences are KGHSY and FQNENV. There are 13 residues in the CDR3. The CDR3 DNA reads TGTGCCAGCAGTGGGCAGTACAACACTGAAGCTTTCTTT. Protein product: CASSGQYNTEAFF.

This clonotype was counted many times. The chain is built from TRBV6-2 or TRBV6-3 and TRBJ2-7; D not certain. In germline, CDR1 is MNHEY, CDR2 SVGEGT. This CDR3 has 13 residues. V lost 2 bases to trimming and J lost 3 bases, with 8 bases between them. The CDR3 region is CASSYLQSYEQYF. CDR3 bases: TGTGCCAGCAGTTACCTCCAGAGCTACGAGCAGTACTTC.

This chain uses TRBV5-6 with TRBJ1-5, with no clear D. CDR1 SGHDT and CDR2 YYEEEE come from the germline V gene. CDR3 length equals 14 residues. V lost 2 bases and J lost 3, with 9 bases in between. The CDR3 spells CASSFLASNQPQHF. For the CDR3, the DNA is TGTGCCAGCAGCTTTCTCGCTTCCAATCAGCCCCAGCATTTT.

This clonotype was observed a few times. The CDR3 protein is CATSRDSVQETQYF. The CDR3 coding sequence is TGTGCCACCAGCAGAGATTCAGTTCAAGAGACCCAGTACTTC. This sequence joins TRBV15 and TRBJ2-5; no definite D call. The V gene's germline CDR1 is LNHNV and CDR2 YYDKDF (reference sequence). This CDR3 contains 14 residues. Trimming left V 0 bases short and J 2 bases short, with 7 bases between.

Note on this clonotype: A much bigger clone sits one base away, suggesting this may be a read error. The CDR3 does not end in the conserved phenylalanine or tryptophan, so this is likely a read error. The gene calls are TRBV5-1 and TRBJ2-5; 7 positions match TRBD1. The V gene's germline CDR1 is SGHRS and CDR2 YFSETQ. The J segment lost 4 bases and the V segment lost 4 bases, leaving 13 bases of the junction unmatched. This CDR3 spans 16 amino acids. The CDR3 sequence is CASSRGNTGDGETQYY. In nucleotides, the CDR3 is TGCGCCAGCAGCAGGGGCAATACAGGGGATGGAGAGACCCAGTACTAC.

This clonotype was detected only a few times. This rearrangement joins TRBV20-1 to TRBJ2-3; 9 bases match TRBD2. Germline CDR1 and CDR2: DFQATT and SNEGSKA (reference sequence). The CDR3 covers 15 residues. Losses at the gene ends were 5 bases for V and 3 bases for J; bases not matched to a gene: 9. The CDR3: CSAPTGTSHTDTQYF. The DNA of the CDR3 is TGCAGTGCTCCCACCGGGACTAGCCATACAGATACGCAGTATTTT.

This clonotype has more than one count but fewer than ten. The V call is TRBV10-3, the J call TRBJ1-1; D might be TRBD1 (5 bases). The V gene's germline CDR1 is ENHRY and CDR2 SYGVKD. V was trimmed by 2 bases and J by 3 bases, leaving 10 bases between them. The length of the CDR3 is 14 residues. For the CDR3, the DNA is TGTGCCATCAGTGAGAAGGGGAGGTACACTGAAGCTTTCTTT. Translation gives CAISEKGRYTEAFF.

This clonotype was counted only a few times. The chain combines TRBV11-2 with TRBJ1-2, with 9 bases aligning to TRBD1. Germline V gene lookup returns CDR1 SGHAT and CDR2 FQNNGV. The CDR3 has 16 residues. Germline trimming cut 4 bases from V and 7 bases from J; bases unmatched to any gene: 13. CDR3 residues: CASSSPGQGVTFGYTF. DNA for the CDR3: TGTGCCAGCAGCTCACCGGGACAGGGAGTTACGTTTGGCTACACCTTC.